This passage covers 23 T cell receptor beta chains from one sample sequenced in a study of T-cell reconstitution after alpha-beta-depleted transplantation in children (TCRdb year 2016). The library was built by means of PCR. Instrument on record: Illumina HiSeq 2500. TCR library preparation used molecular barcoding, with unique molecular identifiers applied to normalize quantification of the TCRbeta repertoire. TCRdb applied fastp at Q25 and MiXCR to the public reads, then kept only in-frame beta chains. Identical CDR3 proteins give one entry, which carries the most common genes and DNA. The sample includes about 160,000 distinct CDR3 sequences, with 8.5% to 14% observed a single time. The top ten hold roughly 13% of the sample. Sample treatment or condition, as interpreted from the label and publication: allogeneic hematopoietic cell transplantation with graft depleted of TCRalphabeta T cells and CD19 B cells.

The starting material was PBMCs, obtained before TCRalphabeta/CD19-depleted stem cell transplant. Receptor source: a boy aged 2 to 10 with acute myeloid leukemia, due to receive a stem cell transplant.

This clonotype was recorded at least ten times. The V gene is TRBV13, the J gene TRBJ2-7, with a weak D call TRBD2 (6 bases). CDR3 length: 14 amino acids. Germline V gene data show CDR1 as PRHDT and CDR2 as FYEKMQ (reference sequence). V was shortened by 5 bases and J by 0 bases, with 11 bases between the two germline ends. The CDR3 coding sequence is TGTGCCAGCAGCGCCGGGGGTAGCTCCTACGAGCAGTACGTC. Residues: CASSAGGSSYEQYV.

This clonotype was observed many times. The chain carries TRBV14 and TRBJ2-1; 8 bases agree with TRBD2. CDR1 SGHDN and CDR2 FVKESK come from the germline V gene. V was pared by 1 base and J by 4 bases, with 9 bases of the junction left unmatched. The CDR3 runs to 17 residues. The CDR3 DNA reads TGTGCCAGCAGCCAAGCGGGAGGGAAATTGGGTTACAATGAGCAGTTCTTC. Protein sequence: CASSQAGGKLGYNEQFF.

This clonotype was recorded many times. This sequence joins TRBV18 and TRBJ2-7, with 8 bases identical to TRBD2. V trimming: 4 bases; J trimming: 2 bases; junction bases outside the gene matches: 7. Germline lookup yields CDR1 KGHSH and CDR2 LQKENI. The CDR3 is made up of 15 amino acids. CDR3 sequence: CASSQSGRTTYEQYF. The CDR3 bases are TGTGCCAGCTCACAGAGCGGGAGAACCACCTACGAGCAGTACTTC. Together with reference TRBV18 and TRBJ2-7, the CDR3 gives the full variable domain: NAGVMQNPRHLVRRRGQEARLRCSPMKGHSHVYWYRQLPEEGLKFMVYLQKENIIDESGMPKERFSAEFPKEGPSILRIQQVVRGDSAAYFCASSQSGRTTYEQYFGPGTRLTVT.

This clonotype occurred many times. The chain links TRBV27 to TRBJ1-2; 7 nucleotides line up with TRBD1. The CDR3 loop spans 14 amino acids. Germline CDR1 is MNHEY and CDR2 is SMNVEV (reference sequence). With V trimmed by 3 bases and J by 2 bases, 3 bases remained unmatched. DNA of the CDR3: TGTGCCAGCAGTTTCGCACAGGGGAACTATGGCTACACCTTC. Amino acids: CASSFAQGNYGYTF.

This clonotype appeared many times. This chain connects TRBV20-1 to TRBJ2-7; D not resolved. Germline-derived CDR1 and CDR2 are DFQATT and SNEGSKA (reference sequence). V gave up 1 base and J gave up 2 bases, with 12 bases separating them. The CDR3 has 14 residues. CDR3 region: CSARVETRAYEQYF. In DNA form, the CDR3 reads TGCAGTGCTAGAGTAGAGACTCGGGCCTACGAGCAGTACTTC.

This clonotype occurred a few times. The final CDR3 position lacks the conserved phenylalanine or tryptophan, pointing to a likely read error. The genes are TRBV19 and TRBJ2-7, with D perhaps TRBD1 or TRBD2 (5 bases each). V was shortened by 9 bases and J by 2 bases, with 17 bases between the two germline ends. From germline, CDR1 is LNHDA and CDR2 SQIVND (reference sequence). This CDR3 region has 14 residues. This CDR3 reads CASQYRTGPYEQYS. DNA of the CDR3: TGTGCCAGCCAATACCGAACGGGGCCCTACGAGCAGTACTCC.

This clonotype appeared many times. This rearrangement joins TRBV29-1 to TRBJ2-1, with 10 nucleotides matching TRBD2. Per germline, CDR1 SQVTM and CDR2 ANQGSEA. J was trimmed by 5 bases and V by 7 bases; bases with no gene match: 8. The CDR3 has 14 residues. The CDR3 sequence: CSAEGLAKNNEQFF. In nucleotides, the CDR3 is TGCAGCGCCGAGGGACTAGCGAAGAACAATGAGCAGTTCTTC.

This clonotype was recorded many times. The V gene is TRBV20-1, the J gene TRBJ2-3, with 8 bases lining up with TRBD1. The ends lost 2 bases at V and 3 bases at J; junction bases unmatched: 13. The germline gives CDR1 DFQATT, CDR2 SNEGSKA (reference sequence). The CDR3 runs to 17 residues. The DNA for the CDR3 is TGCAGTGCTAGATCACTGGACAGGGTAAAGAATACAGATACGCAGTATTTT. This translates into CSARSLDRVKNTDTQYF.

There are many counts of this clonotype. V gene TRBV3-1 combines with J gene TRBJ1-2; TRBD1 is a possible D gene (5 bases). This CDR3 spans 15 amino acids. The germline gives CDR1 LGHDT, CDR2 YNNKEL (reference sequence). The ends were cut back, 0 bases at V and 8 bases at J, with 16 bases in the middle. The CDR3 sequence: CASSQDTRDGDGYTF. In DNA, the CDR3 is TGTGCCAGCAGCCAAGATACAAGGGATGGGGACGGCTACACCTTC.

Many counts were recorded for this clonotype. The V call is TRBV7-2, the J call TRBJ2-3; 7 bases are a match to TRBD2. With V trimmed by 4 bases and J by 2 bases, 6 bases remained unmatched. The CDR3 is made up of 15 amino acids. Germline CDR1 and CDR2: SGHTA and FQGNSA. The CDR3, as DNA: TGTGCCAGCAGCTCTGGGGGGGATTACACAGATACGCAGTATTTT. This codes for CASSSGGDYTDTQYF.

This clonotype was counted at least ten times. The rearrangement links TRBV29-1 to TRBJ1-1; D is possibly TRBD1 (6 bases). V lost 3 bases and J lost 2, with 10 bases in between. CDR1 is SQVTM and CDR2 is ANQGSEA in the germline V gene. The CDR3 is 13 residues long. The CDR3 DNA follows: TGCAGCGTTGAGAAAGGGGGAAACACTGAAGCTTTCTTT. Translated, it gives CSVEKGGNTEAFF.

This clonotype was recorded many times. V is TRBV29-1 and J is TRBJ1-2, with 8 bases fitting TRBD1. Germline V gene data show CDR1 as SQVTM and CDR2 as ANQGSEA. V gave up 5 bases and J gave up 4 bases; unmatched junction bases: 12. The length of the CDR3 is 15 residues. The CDR3 coding sequence is TGCAGCGTTTACCAACCGGGACAGGACGGCTATGGCTACACCTTC. Translating it yields CSVYQPGQDGYGYTF.

The rearrangement links TRBV30 to TRBJ2-6; D not certain. Germline CDR1 and CDR2: GTSNPN and SVGIG (reference sequence). This CDR3 is 15 amino acids long. V lost 3 bases, J lost 3 bases, and 12 bases lay in between. DNA for the CDR3: TGTGCCTGGAGGGCGCCGAGTATTGGGGCCAACGTCCTGACTTTC. Amino acids: CAWRAPSIGANVLTF.

This clonotype occurred many times. The rearrangement joins TRBV20-1 to TRBJ2-7; the match to TRBD2 covers 10 bases. This CDR3 contains 13 residues. Germline V gene data show CDR1 as DFQATT and CDR2 as SNEGSKA (reference sequence). V lost 4 bases to trimming and J lost 6 bases; unmatched junction nucleotides: 6. The CDR3 here is CSAIAGGGLEQYV. The CDR3 DNA reads as TGCAGTGCTATAGCGGGGGGCGGCCTCGAGCAGTACGTC.

The table lists this clonotype with many counts. The chain uses TRBV6-5 and TRBJ2-3; D is undetermined. Trimming shortened V by 0 bases and J by 1 base, and 5 bases separated the two germline ends. Germline values: CDR1 MNHEY, CDR2 SVGAGI. This CDR3 region has 14 residues. The CDR3 protein is CASSYSSGTDTQYF. CDR3 DNA sequence: TGTGCCAGCAGTTACTCGTCGGGCACAGATACGCAGTATTTT.

In this sample, this clonotype turned up many times. The rearrangement links TRBV11-2 to TRBJ2-5, with D unclear. Per germline, CDR1 SGHAT and CDR2 FQNNGV. This CDR3 comprises 15 residues. With 2 bases removed from V and 1 base from J, the gap between germline ends came to 11 bases. The CDR3 protein is CASSLRLALQETQYF. The CDR3 region has the DNA TGTGCCAGCAGCTTAAGGCTTGCGCTCCAAGAGACCCAGTACTTC.

Many counts were recorded for this clonotype. The V and J genes are TRBV12-3 or TRBV12-4 and TRBJ2-1, with D uncertain. Between the trimmed V and J ends, which lost 6 bases and 0 bases, there was a span of 18 bases. The CDR3 contains 17 residues. The CDR3 nucleotides are TGTGCCAGCAGCCTTCTGTGGTCCCCGTACTCCTACAATGAGCAGTTCTTC. Translated, it gives CASSLLWSPYSYNEQFF.

This clonotype was seen at least ten times. CDR3 DNA sequence: TGTGCCAGCACGGGAGCCTCCTATAATTCACCCCTCCACTTT. Amino acid sequence: CASTGASYNSPLHF. This chain joins TRBV28 and TRBJ1-6; D is uncertain. The CDR3 is 14 amino acids. The germline V gene encodes CDR1 MDHEN and CDR2 SYDVKM. Deletions cut 7 bases from V and 0 bases from J, with 7 bases between.

This clonotype has ten or more counts. This chain connects TRBV20-1 to TRBJ2-3; 8 nucleotides line up with TRBD2. The junction had 7 bases not matched to a gene; V was cut back by 4 bases and J by 1 base. This CDR3 spans 15 amino acids. The germline gives CDR1 DFQATT, CDR2 SNEGSKA (reference sequence). This CDR3 reads CSATSGAGGTDTQYF. The CDR3 nucleotides read TGCAGTGCTACCTCGGGAGCGGGGGGCACAGATACGCAGTATTTT.

This clonotype has ten or more counts. The CDR3: CASSSSPGTGTDTQYF. The CDR3 bases are TGTGCCAGCAGTTCGAGTCCCGGGACTGGCACAGATACGCAGTATTTT. This chain connects TRBV6-5 to TRBJ2-3; maybe TRBD2 (6 bases). The V and J ends lost 4 bases and 1 base respectively, with 15 bases between them. Germline V gives CDR1 MNHEY, CDR2 SVGAGI. CDR3 length: 16 amino acids.

This clonotype was seen at least ten times. The chain uses TRBV4-1 and TRBJ2-3; the D call may be TRBD1 or TRBD2 (5 bases each). Germline V gives CDR1 MGHRA, CDR2 YSYEKL. Trimming left V 0 bases short and J 0 bases short, with 10 bases between. This CDR3 is built from 16 residues. CDR3 protein: CASSQDWGGSTDTQYF. CDR3 nucleotides: TGCGCCAGCAGCCAAGATTGGGGCGGGAGCACAGATACGCAGTATTTT.

In this sample, this clonotype turned up many times. The CDR3 loop reads CASRNRPEVGGELFF. CDR3 nucleotide sequence: TGTGCCAGCCGGAATCGACCCGAGGTCGGCGGGGAGCTGTTTTTT. J is TRBJ2-2 and V is TRBV7-9; D is unresolved. The CDR3 extends over 15 amino acids. Trimming cost V 8 bases and J 7 bases, with 20 bases left between them. Germline V gene sequence: CDR1 SEHNR, CDR2 FQNEAQ (reference sequence).

This clonotype was observed many times. The chain combines TRBV5-1 with TRBJ1-2, with TRBD1 identical over 7 bases. Trimming at V came to 4 bases and at J to 6 bases, leaving 12 bases not matched to a gene. Per germline, CDR1 SGHRS and CDR2 YFSETQ. The CDR3 has 15 amino acids. CDR3 sequence (DNA): TGCGCCAGCAGCACCAGCGGAGGGGGCCGAGATGGCTACACCTTC. Protein: CASSTSGGGRDGYTF.